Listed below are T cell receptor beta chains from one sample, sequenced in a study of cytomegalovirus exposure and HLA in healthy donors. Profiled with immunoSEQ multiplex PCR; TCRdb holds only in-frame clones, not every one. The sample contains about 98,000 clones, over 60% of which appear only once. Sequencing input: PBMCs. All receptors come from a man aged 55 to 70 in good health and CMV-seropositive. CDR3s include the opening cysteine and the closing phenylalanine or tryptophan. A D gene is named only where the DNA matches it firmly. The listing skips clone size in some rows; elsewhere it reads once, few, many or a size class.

cdr3_aa: CASGLVTSGYTF
cdr3_nt: TGTGCTAGTGGTTTGGTAACAAGTGGCTACACCTTC
j_call: TRBJ1-2
clone_size: NA
v_call: TRBV12-5
d_call: NA

cdr3_aa: CASSLGPGYYEQYF
cdr3_nt: TGTGCCAGCAGCTTAGGTCCAGGTTACTACGAGCAGTACTTC
j_call: TRBJ2-7
clone_size: NA
v_call: TRBV7-3
d_call: NA

cdr3_aa: CASSIRTGQNQPQHF
cdr3_nt: TGTGCCAGTAGTATTAGGACAGGGCAAAATCAGCCCCAGCATTTT
j_call: TRBJ1-5
clone_size: NA
v_call: TRBV19
d_call: TRBD1

cdr3_aa: CASSYGTVNQPQHF
cdr3_nt: TGTGCCAGCAGCTACGGGACAGTCAATCAGCCCCAGCATTTT
j_call: TRBJ1-5
clone_size: NA
v_call: TRBV2
d_call: TRBD1

cdr3_aa: CASSLPSGTGFYGYTF
cdr3_nt: TGCGCCAGCAGCTTGCCCTCCGGGACAGGGTTCTATGGCTACACCTTC
j_call: TRBJ1-2
clone_size: NA
v_call: TRBV5-1
d_call: TRBD1

cdr3_aa: CASSPSGGSDTQYF
cdr3_nt: TGTGCCAGCAGCCCCTCGGGGGGGTCAGATACGCAGTATTTT
j_call: TRBJ2-3
clone_size: NA
v_call: TRBV7-3
d_call: TRBD2

cdr3_aa: CASSEQGNYEQYF
cdr3_nt: TGTGCCAGCAGTGAACAGGGAAACTACGAGCAGTACTTC
j_call: TRBJ2-7
clone_size: NA
v_call: TRBV2
d_call: NA

cdr3_aa: CASRGGLTEAFF
cdr3_nt: TGTGCCAGCCGTGGAGGGCTGACTGAAGCTTTCTTT
j_call: TRBJ1-1
clone_size: NA
v_call: TRBV2
d_call: NA

cdr3_aa: CASSQDPWGGNYGYTF
cdr3_nt: TGTGCCAGCAGCCAAGATCCCTGGGGCGGTAACTATGGCTACACCTTC
j_call: TRBJ1-2
clone_size: NA
v_call: TRBV14
d_call: NA

cdr3_aa: CASSWTGQPQHF
cdr3_nt: TGTGCCAGCAGCTGGACAGGTCAGCCCCAGCATTTT
j_call: TRBJ1-5
clone_size: NA
v_call: TRBV2
d_call: TRBD1

cdr3_aa: CAWRETGLPYEQYF
cdr3_nt: TGTGCCTGGAGGGAGACAGGACTCCCCTACGAGCAGTACTTC
j_call: TRBJ2-7
clone_size: NA
v_call: TRBV30
d_call: NA

cdr3_aa: CASSQGLTSSYNEQFF
cdr3_nt: TGTGCCAGCAGCCAGGGACTGACTAGCTCCTACAATGAGCAGTTCTTC
j_call: TRBJ2-1
clone_size: NA
v_call: TRBV5-4
d_call: NA

cdr3_aa: CASSQLAKETQYF
cdr3_nt: TGTGCCAGCAGTCAACTAGCGAAAGAAACCCAGTACTTC
j_call: TRBJ2-5
clone_size: NA
v_call: TRBV6-5
d_call: TRBD2

cdr3_aa: CASSFTGGYNEQFF
cdr3_nt: TGCGCCAGCAGCTTCACAGGGGGTTACAATGAGCAGTTCTTC
j_call: TRBJ2-1
clone_size: NA
v_call: TRBV5-1
d_call: TRBD1

cdr3_aa: CASSFGPGSYEQFF
cdr3_nt: TGTGCCAGCAGCTTCGGCCCGGGGTCATACGAGCAGTTCTTC
j_call: TRBJ2-1
clone_size: NA
v_call: TRBV7-2
d_call: NA

cdr3_aa: CASSVGVRADTEAFF
cdr3_nt: TGTGCCAGCAGCGTGGGCGTCAGGGCGGACACTGAAGCTTTCTTT
j_call: TRBJ1-1
clone_size: NA
v_call: TRBV9
d_call: NA

cdr3_aa: CASSAAGTGQFLNTEAFF
cdr3_nt: TGTGCCAGCAGTGCGGCCGGGACAGGGCAATTTTTGAACACTGAAGCTTTCTTT
j_call: TRBJ1-1
clone_size: once
v_call: TRBV28
d_call: TRBD1

cdr3_aa: CASSTGPAGSGNTIYF
cdr3_nt: TGTGCCAGCAGTACAGGTCCCGCGGGGTCTGGAAACACCATATATTTT
j_call: TRBJ1-3
clone_size: NA
v_call: TRBV7-3
d_call: NA

cdr3_aa: CASSLRDRVIYEQYF
cdr3_nt: TGTGCCAGCAGCTTAAGAGACAGGGTGATTTACGAGCAGTACTTC
j_call: TRBJ2-7
clone_size: NA
v_call: TRBV7-2
d_call: TRBD1

cdr3_aa: CASSLALDRENGYTF
cdr3_nt: TGTGCCAGCAGCTTAGCGCTGGACAGGGAGAATGGCTACACCTTC
j_call: TRBJ1-2
clone_size: NA
v_call: TRBV7-9
d_call: TRBD1

cdr3_aa: CASSPSGTGGTGELFF
cdr3_nt: TGTGCCAGCAGCCCATCCGGGACAGGGGGCACCGGGGAGCTGTTTTTT
j_call: TRBJ2-2
clone_size: NA
v_call: TRBV7-3
d_call: TRBD1

cdr3_aa: CASRKMWLPAGVELFF
cdr3_nt: TGTGCCAGCAGAAAAATGTGGTTGCCGGCCGGGGTGGAACTGTTTTTT
j_call: TRBJ1-4
clone_size: NA
v_call: TRBV11-3
d_call: NA

cdr3_aa: CASSPLAGGIYEQYF
cdr3_nt: TGTGCCAGCAGTCCCCTAGCGGGGGGGATCTACGAGCAGTACTTC
j_call: TRBJ2-7
clone_size: few
v_call: TRBV6-5
d_call: TRBD2

cdr3_aa: CASTLGQGNQPQHF
cdr3_nt: TGCGCCAGCACCCTGGGACAGGGAAATCAGCCCCAGCATTTT
j_call: TRBJ1-5
clone_size: few
v_call: TRBV10-2
d_call: TRBD1

cdr3_aa: CASSQEGAGGELFF
cdr3_nt: TGTGCCAGCAGCCAAGAGGGGGCGGGCGGGGAGCTGTTTTTT
j_call: TRBJ2-2
clone_size: NA
v_call: TRBV4-2
d_call: NA

cdr3_aa: CAIGLGQGALNYGYTF
cdr3_nt: TGTGCCATCGGTCTAGGACAGGGGGCGCTTAACTATGGCTACACCTTC
j_call: TRBJ1-2
clone_size: once
v_call: TRBV10-3
d_call: TRBD1

cdr3_aa: CASSPPSAPDTQYF
cdr3_nt: TGTGCCAGCAGCCCCCCTAGCGCCCCAGATACGCAGTATTTT
j_call: TRBJ2-3
clone_size: NA
v_call: TRBV7-6
d_call: NA

cdr3_aa: CASSLDRGARLGETQYF
cdr3_nt: TGCGCCAGCAGCTTGGATCGGGGGGCGCGTCTGGGAGAGACCCAGTACTTC
j_call: TRBJ2-5
clone_size: NA
v_call: TRBV5-1
d_call: NA

cdr3_aa: CASSLRGARESQYF
cdr3_nt: TGTGCCAGCAGCCTCCGCGGAGCGCGCGAGTCCCAGTATTTT
j_call: TRBJ2-3
clone_size: NA
v_call: TRBV7-6
d_call: NA

cdr3_aa: CASSVTDTQYF
cdr3_nt: TGTGCCAGCAGTGTAACAGATACGCAGTATTTT
j_call: TRBJ2-3
clone_size: NA
v_call: TRBV25-1
d_call: NA

cdr3_aa: CASSLDLAGASTYEQYF
cdr3_nt: TGTGCCAGCAGCTTAGATCTTGCAGGGGCCTCCACCTACGAGCAGTACTTC
j_call: TRBJ2-7
clone_size: NA
v_call: TRBV11-2
d_call: NA

cdr3_aa: CASSQEGVGTQYF
cdr3_nt: TGCGCCAGCAGCCAAGAAGGGGTGGGTACGCAGTATTTT
j_call: TRBJ2-3
clone_size: once
v_call: TRBV4-3
d_call: NA

cdr3_aa: CASFFSRSGGYTF
cdr3_nt: TGTGCCAGTTTTTTTTCACGTTCGGGAGGCTACACCTTC
j_call: TRBJ1-2
clone_size: NA
v_call: TRBV19
d_call: NA

cdr3_aa: CSVEAADYGYTF
cdr3_nt: TGCAGCGTTGAGGCGGCAGACTATGGCTACACCTTC
j_call: TRBJ1-2
clone_size: NA
v_call: TRBV29-1
d_call: NA

cdr3_aa: CSSSLRAMSGGVDGYTF
cdr3_nt: TGTTCCAGCAGCTTACGGGCGATGTCAGGGGGAGTGGATGGCTACACCTTC
j_call: TRBJ1-2
clone_size: NA
v_call: TRBV7-9
d_call: TRBD1

cdr3_aa: CATRSDLAQHF
cdr3_nt: TGTGCCACCCGTTCGGATCTAGCCCAGCATTTT
j_call: TRBJ1-5
clone_size: NA
v_call: TRBV27
d_call: NA

cdr3_aa: CASSQGTEKYF
cdr3_nt: TGCGCCAGCAGCCAAGGCACAGAGAAGTATTTT
j_call: TRBJ2-3
clone_size: NA
v_call: TRBV4-1
d_call: NA

cdr3_aa: CASSLQGSVTEAFF
cdr3_nt: TGTGCCAGCAGCTTGCAGGGGTCGGTCACTGAAGCTTTCTTT
j_call: TRBJ1-1
clone_size: NA
v_call: TRBV7-9
d_call: NA

cdr3_aa: CASTDFGRDDTQYF
cdr3_nt: TGTGCCAGCACTGATTTCGGGAGGGACGATACGCAGTATTTT
j_call: TRBJ2-3
clone_size: few
v_call: TRBV6-1
d_call: TRBD2

cdr3_aa: CASGPLAGGTYNEQFF
cdr3_nt: TGCGCCAGCGGCCCATTAGCGGGGGGGACCTACAATGAGCAGTTCTTC
j_call: TRBJ2-1
clone_size: once
v_call: TRBV5-1
d_call: TRBD2

cdr3_aa: CASSYSGGTAYNEQFF
cdr3_nt: TGTGCCAGCAGTTACTCGGGCGGGACAGCTTACAATGAGCAGTTCTTC
j_call: TRBJ2-1
clone_size: NA
v_call: TRBV6-5
d_call: NA